This TCR beta chain was obtained from a study of shared clonotypes between healthy human individuals. Trimming pared 4 bases from V and 2 bases from J, leaving 9 bases between. This CDR3 has 13 amino acids. Germline CDR1 SGHAT, CDR2 FQDESV (reference sequence). Researchers ran the assay at a deep level. The method was immunoSEQ multiplex PCR; TCRdb's version includes in-frame clones alone and lacks a portion of them. Among about 2.1 million clones listed, about 94% were seen once. Positively selected for CCR7, the CD45RO-negative cells used as naive CD8 cells excluded terminally differentiated effector memory CD45RA+ cells.

The sequence was collected from a man in his late teens or twenties in good health. Some clones in this sample may be carry-over from other donors' samples. The chain links TRBV11-1 to TRBJ2-7; possible D gene TRBD2, 5 bases. Sequencing used naive CD8+ T cells from PBMCs. CDR3 DNA sequence: TGTGCCAGCAGCTGGACTGCTACCTACGAGCAGTACTTC. It encodes CASSWTATYEQYF. Full variable domain (remainder filled in from reference TRBV11-1 and TRBJ2-7): EAEVAQSPRYKITEKSQAVAFWCDPISGHATLYWYRQILGQGPELLVQFQDESVVDDSQLPKDRFSAERLKGVDSTLKIQPAELGDSAMYLCASSWTATYEQYFGPGTRLTVT.